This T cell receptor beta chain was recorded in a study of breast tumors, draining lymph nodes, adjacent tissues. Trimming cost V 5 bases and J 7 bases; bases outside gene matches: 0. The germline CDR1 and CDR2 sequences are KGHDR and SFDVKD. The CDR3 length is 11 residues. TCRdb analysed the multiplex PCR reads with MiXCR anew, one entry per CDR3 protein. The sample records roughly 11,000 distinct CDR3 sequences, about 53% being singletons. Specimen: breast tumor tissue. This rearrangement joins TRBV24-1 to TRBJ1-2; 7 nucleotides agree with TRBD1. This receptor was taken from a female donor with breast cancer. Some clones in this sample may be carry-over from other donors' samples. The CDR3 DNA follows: TGTGCCACCAGTGCAGGGGGTGGCTACACCTTC. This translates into CATSAGGGYTF.